These 6 T cell receptor beta chains were sequenced from one sample in a study of identical twins. TCRdb ran MiXCR on the 5' RACE reads and lists one entry per CDR3 protein. Of some 730,000 distinct CDR3 sequences in the sample, about 20% are singletons; the top ten hold around 13%. Another study also made use of these data, one on T cells expressing NK-cell markers.

Source material: PBMCs. These TCRs come from a woman under 30 in good health.

At least ten counts were recorded for this clonotype. The chain carries TRBV20-1 and TRBJ2-3, with TRBD2 matching over 10 bases. Per germline, CDR1 DFQATT and CDR2 SNEGSKA (reference sequence). The CDR3 is made up of 15 amino acids. V gave up 1 base and J gave up 2 bases; unmatched junction bases: 3. CDR3 bases: TGCAGTGCTAGAGGGACTAGCGGACTCACAGATACGCAGTATTTT. Translated: CSARGTSGLTDTQYF.

V and J are TRBV12-3 or TRBV12-4 and TRBJ1-3; no reliable D call. The CDR3 runs to 14 residues. The V and J ends lost 6 bases and 3 bases respectively, with 12 bases between them. CDR3 DNA: TGTGCCAGCAGCCATCAAAGGGTTGGAAACACCATATATTTT. Encoded protein: CASSHQRVGNTIYF.

This chain uses TRBV12-3 or TRBV12-4 with TRBJ1-5; D may be TRBD1 (5 bases). The CDR3 length is 15 residues. Trimming left V 6 bases short and J 1 base short, with 13 bases between. CDR3 amino acids: CASSPFRDSNQPQHF. CDR3 DNA: TGTGCCAGCAGCCCCTTTCGGGACAGCAATCAGCCCCAGCATTTT.

The chain uses TRBV6-1 and TRBJ2-7; D assignment may be TRBD1 or TRBD2 (5 bases each). CDR3 size: 15 residues. V lost 6 bases to trimming and J lost 2 bases, with 17 bases between them. Germline CDR1 reads MNHNS; CDR2 reads SASEGT. The CDR3 nucleotides are TGTGCCAGCAGATCCCCGGGACGGAAAGCCTACGAGCAGTACTTC. Translation: CASRSPGRKAYEQYF.

This clonotype was recorded a few times. This chain uses TRBV12-3 or TRBV12-4 with TRBJ1-2, with D uncertain. The CDR3 has 13 residues. Trimming cost V 2 bases and J 4 bases, with 8 bases left between them. CDR3 loop: CASSLQAGYGYTF. For the CDR3, the DNA is TGTGCCAGCAGTTTACAAGCAGGCTATGGCTACACCTTC.

The chain employs TRBV25-1 and TRBJ2-7; D perhaps matches TRBD1 (6 bases). There are 12 residues in the CDR3. Per germline, CDR1 MGHDK and CDR2 SYGVNS. Trimming shortened V by 8 bases and J by 3 bases, and 11 bases separated the two germline ends. The DNA of the CDR3 is TGTGCCAGCGCCCCGGACAGCTACGAGCAGTACTTC. Translation gives CASAPDSYEQYF.